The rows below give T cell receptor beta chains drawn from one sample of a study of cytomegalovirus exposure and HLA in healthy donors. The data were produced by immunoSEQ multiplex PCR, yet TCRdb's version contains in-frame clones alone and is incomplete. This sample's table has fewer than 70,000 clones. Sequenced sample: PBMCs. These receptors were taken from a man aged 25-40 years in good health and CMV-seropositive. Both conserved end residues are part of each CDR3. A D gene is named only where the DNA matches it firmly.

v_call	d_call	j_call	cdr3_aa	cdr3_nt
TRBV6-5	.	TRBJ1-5	CASSLSSYSNQPQHF	TGTGCCAGCAGCCTCAGTAGCTATAGCAATCAGCCCCAGCATTTT
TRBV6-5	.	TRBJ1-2	CASRADRGEVFGYTF	TGTGCCAGCAGGGCAGACCGCGGCGAGGTGTTTGGCTACACCTTC
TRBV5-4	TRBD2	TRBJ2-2	CASSRRGLAGGYTGELFF	TGTGCCAGCAGCCGGAGAGGACTAGCGGGAGGTTACACCGGGGAGCTGTTTTTT
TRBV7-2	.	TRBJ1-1	CASSLETGRNTEAFF	TGTGCCAGCAGCTTAGAGACAGGACGGAACACTGAAGCTTTCTTT
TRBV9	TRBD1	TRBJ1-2	CASSGGSTGGGYTF	TGTGCCAGCAGCGGAGGGTCGACAGGGGGTGGCTACACCTTC
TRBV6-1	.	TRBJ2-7	CASSERQASAYEQYF	TGTGCCAGCAGTGAACGGCAGGCTAGCGCCTACGAGCAGTACTTC
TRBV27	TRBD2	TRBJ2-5	CASSPSGGWDLINRKTQYF	TGTGCCAGCAGTCCTAGCGGGGGGTGGGATTTGATAAACCGGAAGACCCAGTACTTC
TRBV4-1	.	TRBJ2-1	CASSQAEDSYNEQFF	TGCGCCAGCAGCCAGGCGGAAGACTCCTACAATGAGCAGTTCTTC
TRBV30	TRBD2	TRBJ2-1	CASGGLKGTHYNEQFF	TGTGCCTCGGGGGGGCTTAAGGGGACTCACTACAATGAGCAGTTCTTC
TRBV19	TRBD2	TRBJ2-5	CASGTSGSLETQYF	TGTGCCAGCGGGACTAGCGGGAGTCTAGAGACCCAGTACTTC
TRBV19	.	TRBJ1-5	CASSINSINQPQHF	TGTGCCAGTAGTATAAATAGCATCAATCAGCCCCAGCATTTT
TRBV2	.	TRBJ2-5	CASRGGAGETQYF	TGTGCCAGCAGAGGGGGCGCGGGGGAGACCCAGTACTTC
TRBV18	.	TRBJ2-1	CASSPLTGYNEQFF	TGTGCCAGCTCACCACTAACAGGTTACAATGAGCAGTTCTTC
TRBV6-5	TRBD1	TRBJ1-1	CASSYSLNDRVAFF	TGTGCCAGCAGTTACTCCCTAAACGACAGGGTAGCTTTCTTT
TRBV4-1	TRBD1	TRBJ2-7	CASSHPTGAPYEQYF	TGCGCCAGCAGCCACCCGACAGGGGCTCCCTACGAGCAGTACTTC
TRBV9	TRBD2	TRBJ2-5	CASSVGLAEQETQYF	TGTGCCAGCAGCGTAGGACTAGCGGAACAAGAGACCCAGTACTTC
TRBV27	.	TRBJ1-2	CASSPRGGVVNGYTF	TGTGCCAGCAGTCCTAGGGGGGGAGTGGTTAATGGCTACACCTTC
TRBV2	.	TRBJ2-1	CATAWGGLYNEQFF	TGTGCCACAGCCTGGGGAGGACTCTACAATGAGCAGTTCTTC
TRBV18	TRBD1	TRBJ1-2	CASSPQDQGEGYTF	TGTGCCAGCTCACCACAGGACCAGGGGGAAGGCTACACCTTC
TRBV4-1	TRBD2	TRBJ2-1	CASSQVRAGGPGEQFF	TGCGCCAGCAGCCAAGTTAGGGCGGGGGGGCCCGGTGAGCAGTTCTTC
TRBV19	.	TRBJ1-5	CASSEGQLNYQPQHF	TGTGCCAGTAGTGAAGGACAGCTAAACTATCAGCCCCAGCATTTT
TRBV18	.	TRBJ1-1	CASLSGQNTEAFF	TGTGCCAGCCTTAGTGGACAGAACACTGAAGCTTTCTTT
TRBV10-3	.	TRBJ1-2	CAIRTWESSYGYTF	TGTGCCATCAGGACATGGGAGTCGTCCTATGGCTACACCTTC
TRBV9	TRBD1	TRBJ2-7	CASSVGTGVSDEQYF	TGTGCCAGCAGCGTAGGGACAGGGGTTTCAGACGAGCAGTACTTC
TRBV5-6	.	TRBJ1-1	CASSLDYTEAFF	TGTGCCAGCAGCTTGGACTACACTGAAGCTTTCTTT
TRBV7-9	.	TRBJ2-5	CASSLSRDSQETQYF	TGTGCCAGCAGCTTATCGCGGGACAGTCAAGAGACCCAGTACTTC
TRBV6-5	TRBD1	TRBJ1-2	CASSYSAGGSYGYTF	TGTGCCAGCAGTTACTCGGCAGGGGGAAGCTATGGCTACACCTTC
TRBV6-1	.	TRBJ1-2	CAMFRGYGYTF	TGTGCCATGTTCAGGGGCTATGGCTACACCTTC
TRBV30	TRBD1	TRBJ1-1	CAWSETGGKAFF	TGTGCCTGGAGTGAAACAGGGGGTAAAGCTTTCTTT
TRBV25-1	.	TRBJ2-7	CASSASLLGQPGEQYF	TGTGCCAGCAGTGCCAGCCTCCTAGGACAGCCGGGGGAGCAGTACTTC
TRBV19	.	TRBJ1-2	CASTPTGSYGYTF	TGTGCCAGTACCCCGACGGGGTCCTATGGCTACACCTTC
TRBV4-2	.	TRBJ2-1	CASSHPTGNSLNEQFF	TGTGCCAGCAGCCATCCCACCGGGAATAGCTTGAATGAGCAGTTCTTC
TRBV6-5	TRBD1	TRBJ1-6	CASSIDRGLSPLHF	TGTGCCAGCAGCATCGACAGGGGTCTATCACCCCTCCACTTT
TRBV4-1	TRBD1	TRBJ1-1	CASSQGTGRSGTEAFF	TGCGCCAGCAGCCAAGGGACAGGGAGATCGGGCACTGAAGCTTTCTTT
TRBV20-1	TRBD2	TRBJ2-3	CSARLAGQYF	TGCAGTGCTAGGCTAGCGGGGCAGTATTTT
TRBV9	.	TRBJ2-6	CASSVATRRDSPTPLGANVLTF	TGTGCCAGCAGCGTAGCTACTAGGAGGGACAGCCCGACTCCCCTTGGGGCCAACGTCCTGACTTTC
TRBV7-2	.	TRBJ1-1	CASSVNRDATEAFF	TGTGCCAGCAGCGTGAACAGGGATGCCACTGAAGCTTTCTTT
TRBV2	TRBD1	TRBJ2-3	CATYETGTTDTQYF	TGTGCCACCTACGAGACAGGGACCACAGATACGCAGTATTTT
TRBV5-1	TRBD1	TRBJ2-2	CASSLRGLVTGELFF	TGCGCCAGCAGCTTAAGGGGGCTAGTCACCGGGGAGCTGTTTTTT
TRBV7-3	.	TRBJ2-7	CASSLGGKGAYEQYF	TGTGCCAGCAGCTTAGGTGGGAAAGGGGCCTACGAGCAGTACTTC
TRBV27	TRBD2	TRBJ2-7	CASSLLGTSGSYEQYF	TGTGCCAGCAGTTTACTTGGGACTAGCGGCTCCTACGAGCAGTACTTC
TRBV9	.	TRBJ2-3	CASSVAQHAADTQYF	TGTGCCAGCAGCGTAGCTCAACACGCAGCAGATACGCAGTATTTT
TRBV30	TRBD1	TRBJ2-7	CAWSVGVGQKQYEQYF	TGTGCCTGGAGTGTTGGGGTGGGACAGAAGCAGTACGAGCAGTACTTC
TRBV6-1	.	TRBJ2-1	CASSESGAQKYNEQFF	TGTGCCAGCAGTGAATCAGGGGCCCAAAAATACAATGAGCAGTTCTTC
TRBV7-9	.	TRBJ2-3	CASSLGWGSTDTQYF	TGTGCCAGCAGCTTAGGTTGGGGCAGCACAGATACGCAGTATTTT
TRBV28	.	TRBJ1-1	CASRRGKENTEAFF	TGTGCCAGCAGGAGGGGGAAGGAGAACACTGAAGCTTTCTTT
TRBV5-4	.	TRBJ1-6	CASSLGVFGNSPLHF	TGTGCCAGCAGCTTGGGGGTGTTCGGGAATTCACCCCTCCACTTT
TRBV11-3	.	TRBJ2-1	CASSPGTNEQFF	TGTGCCAGCAGCCCCGGTACCAATGAGCAGTTCTTC
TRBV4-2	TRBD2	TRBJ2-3	CASSQLQRGGVSDTQYF	TGTGCCAGCAGCCAATTGCAGCGGGGGGGCGTGTCAGATACGCAGTATTTT
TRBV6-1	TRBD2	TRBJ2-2	CASNRQRGGDGELFF	TGTGCCAGCAACCGACAGCGGGGGGGGGACGGGGAGCTGTTTTTT